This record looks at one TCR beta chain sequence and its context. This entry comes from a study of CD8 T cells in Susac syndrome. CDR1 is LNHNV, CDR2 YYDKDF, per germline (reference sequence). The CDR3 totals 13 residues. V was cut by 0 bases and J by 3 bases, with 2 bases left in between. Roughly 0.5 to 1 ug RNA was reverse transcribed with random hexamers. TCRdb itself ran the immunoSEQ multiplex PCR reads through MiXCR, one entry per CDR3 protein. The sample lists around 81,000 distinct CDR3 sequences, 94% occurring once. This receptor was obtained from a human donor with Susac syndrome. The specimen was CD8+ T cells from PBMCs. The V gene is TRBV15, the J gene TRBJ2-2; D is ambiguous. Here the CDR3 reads CATSRDHTGELFF. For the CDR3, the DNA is TGTGCCACCAGCAGAGACCACACCGGGGAGCTGTTTTTT.